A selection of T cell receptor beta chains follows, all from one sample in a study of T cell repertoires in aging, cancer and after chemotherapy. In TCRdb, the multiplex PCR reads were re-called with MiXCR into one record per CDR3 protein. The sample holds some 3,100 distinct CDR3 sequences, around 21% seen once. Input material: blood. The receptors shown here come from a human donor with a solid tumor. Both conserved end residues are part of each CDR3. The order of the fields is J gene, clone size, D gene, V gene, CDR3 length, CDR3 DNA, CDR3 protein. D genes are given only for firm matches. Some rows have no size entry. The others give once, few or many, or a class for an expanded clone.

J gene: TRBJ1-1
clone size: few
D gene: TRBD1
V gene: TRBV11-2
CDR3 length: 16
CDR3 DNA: TGTGCCAGCAGCTTACCCAAGGGGGCTCGGAACACTGAAGCTTTCTTT
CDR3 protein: CASSLPKGARNTEAFF

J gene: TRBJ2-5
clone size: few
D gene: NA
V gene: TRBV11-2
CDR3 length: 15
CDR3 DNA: TGTGCCAGCAGCTTAGAGGGGATCGTGAAAGAGACCCAGTACTTC
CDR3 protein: CASSLEGIVKETQYF

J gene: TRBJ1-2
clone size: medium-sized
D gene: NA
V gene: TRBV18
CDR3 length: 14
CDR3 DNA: TGTGCCAGCTCACCAAGTGACAGCCCCTATGGCTACACCTTC
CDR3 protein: CASSPSDSPYGYTF

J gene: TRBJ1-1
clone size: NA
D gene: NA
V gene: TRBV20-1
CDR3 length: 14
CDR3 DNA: TGCAGTGCTAGAGGTACAGGGCGGAACACTGAAGCTTTCTTT
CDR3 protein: CSARGTGRNTEAFF

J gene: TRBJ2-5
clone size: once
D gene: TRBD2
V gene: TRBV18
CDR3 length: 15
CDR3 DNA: TGTGCCAGCTCACCACAGCGGGAGAGGGCCGAGACCCAGTACTTC
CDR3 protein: CASSPQRERAETQYF

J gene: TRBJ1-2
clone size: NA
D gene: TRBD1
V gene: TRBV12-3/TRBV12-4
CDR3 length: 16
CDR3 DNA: TGTGCCAGCAGTCATGGACAGGGGCATGATAGCTATGGCTACACCTTC
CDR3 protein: CASSHGQGHDSYGYTF

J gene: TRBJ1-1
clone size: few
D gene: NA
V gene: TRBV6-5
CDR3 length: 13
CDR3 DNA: TGTGCCAGCAGTGAAGCCAGCCAGCGAGGAGCTTTCTTT
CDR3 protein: CASSEASQRGAFF

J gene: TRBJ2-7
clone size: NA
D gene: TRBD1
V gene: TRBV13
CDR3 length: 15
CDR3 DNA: TGTGCCAGCAGCTTCCGGGGGGACAGGGGGTACGAGCAGTACTTC
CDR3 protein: CASSFRGDRGYEQYF

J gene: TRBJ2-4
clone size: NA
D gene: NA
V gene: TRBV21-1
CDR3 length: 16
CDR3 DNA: TGTGCCACCCGCAGGGAGGGAGACTTTGGCAAAAACATTCAGTACTTC
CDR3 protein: CATRREGDFGKNIQYF

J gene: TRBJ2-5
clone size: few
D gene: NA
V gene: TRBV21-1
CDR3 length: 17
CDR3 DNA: TGTGCCAGCAGCAAAGTCGTAGGCGGGAGCTACCAAGAGACCCAGTACTTC
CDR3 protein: CASSKVVGGSYQETQYF

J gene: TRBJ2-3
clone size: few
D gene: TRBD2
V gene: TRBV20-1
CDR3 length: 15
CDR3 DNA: TGCAGTGCCATGGGGGGGGAGTTGGCGACAGATACGCAGTATTTT
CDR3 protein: CSAMGGELATDTQYF

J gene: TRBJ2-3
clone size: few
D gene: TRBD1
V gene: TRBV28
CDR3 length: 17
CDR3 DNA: TGTGCCAGCAGTTTTTCCCCTGGGGGACAGGGTGCGGATACGCAGTATTTT
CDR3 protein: CASSFSPGGQGADTQYF

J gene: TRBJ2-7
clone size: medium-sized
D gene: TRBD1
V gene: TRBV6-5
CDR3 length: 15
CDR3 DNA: TGTGCCAGCAGTTATGGGACAGGGTCATACTACGAGCAGTACTTC
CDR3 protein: CASSYGTGSYYEQYF

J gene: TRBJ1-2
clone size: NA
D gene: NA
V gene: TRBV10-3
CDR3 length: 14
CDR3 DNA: TGTGCCAGCAGTGAGTCCCAGCTCTACTATGGCTACACCTTC
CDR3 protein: CASSESQLYYGYTF

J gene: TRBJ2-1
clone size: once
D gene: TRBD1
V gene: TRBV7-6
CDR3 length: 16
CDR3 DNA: TGTGCCACCAGCCAAGCTCCGGGACAGGGACTCCATGAGCAGTTCTTC
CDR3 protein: CATSQAPGQGLHEQFF

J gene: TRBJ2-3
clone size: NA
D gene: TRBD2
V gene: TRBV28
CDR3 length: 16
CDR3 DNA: TGTGCCAGCAGTCCGGGACTAGCGGGAGTTGGTGATACGCAGTATTTT
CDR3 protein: CASSPGLAGVGDTQYF

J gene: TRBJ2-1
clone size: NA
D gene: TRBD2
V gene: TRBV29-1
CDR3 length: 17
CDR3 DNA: TGCAGCGTTGAAGATCCTAACGTAGCGGGATTTAACAATGAGCAGTTCTTC
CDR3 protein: CSVEDPNVAGFNNEQFF

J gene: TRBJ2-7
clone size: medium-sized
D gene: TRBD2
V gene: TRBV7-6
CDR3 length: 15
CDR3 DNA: TGTGCCAGCAGCTCATCAACTGGGACTAGAAGCGAGCAGTACTTC
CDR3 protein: CASSSSTGTRSEQYF

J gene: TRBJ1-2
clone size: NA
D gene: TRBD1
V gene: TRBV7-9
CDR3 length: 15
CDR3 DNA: TGTGCCAGCAGCTTAGCGACAGGGGGCGGTTATGGCTACACCTTC
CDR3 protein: CASSLATGGGYGYTF

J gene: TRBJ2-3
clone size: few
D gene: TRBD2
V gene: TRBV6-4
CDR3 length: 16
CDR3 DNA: TGTGCCAGCAGTGAAGAATCGGGGGGGGGAACAGATACGCAGTATTTT
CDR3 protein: CASSEESGGGTDTQYF

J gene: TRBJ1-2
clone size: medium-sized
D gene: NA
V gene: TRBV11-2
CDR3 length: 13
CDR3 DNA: TGTGCCAGCAGCTTAGATCGGGGACGTGGCTACACCTTC
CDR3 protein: CASSLDRGRGYTF

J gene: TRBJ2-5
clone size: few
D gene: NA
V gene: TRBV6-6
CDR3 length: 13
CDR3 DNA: TGTGCCAGCAGCCCAGGGGGGTTGGAGACCCAGTACTTC
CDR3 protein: CASSPGGLETQYF

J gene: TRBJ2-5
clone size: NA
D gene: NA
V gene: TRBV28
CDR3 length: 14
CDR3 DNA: TGTGCCAGCAGTCCCATGGGGTCGGAAGAGACCCAGTACTTC
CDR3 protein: CASSPMGSEETQYF

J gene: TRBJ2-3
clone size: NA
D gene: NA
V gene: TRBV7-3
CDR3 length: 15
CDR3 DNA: TGTGCCAGCAGATTGGGGGGTTCGGACACAGATACGCAGTATTTT
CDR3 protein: CASRLGGSDTDTQYF

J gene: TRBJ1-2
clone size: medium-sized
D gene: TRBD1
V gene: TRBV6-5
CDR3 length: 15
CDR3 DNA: TGTGCCAGCAGTTACCAACCCGGGACAGCCTATGGCTACACCTTC
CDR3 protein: CASSYQPGTAYGYTF

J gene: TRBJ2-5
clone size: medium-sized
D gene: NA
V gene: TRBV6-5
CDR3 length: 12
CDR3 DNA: TGTGCCAGCATGAATTGGCCAGAGACCCAGTACTTC
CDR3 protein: CASMNWPETQYF

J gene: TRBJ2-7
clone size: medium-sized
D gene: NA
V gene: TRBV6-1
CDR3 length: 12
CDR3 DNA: TGTGCCAGCAGGAAGGACAGCTACGAGCAGTACTTC
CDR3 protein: CASRKDSYEQYF

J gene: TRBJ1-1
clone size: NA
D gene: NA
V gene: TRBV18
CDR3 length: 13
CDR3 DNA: TGTGCCAGCTCACCATGGGGGAACACTGAAGCTTTCTTT
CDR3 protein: CASSPWGNTEAFF

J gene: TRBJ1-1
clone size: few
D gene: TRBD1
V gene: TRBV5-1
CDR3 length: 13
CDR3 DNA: TGCGCCAGCAGCTTGCAGGGGGCCACTGAAGCTTTCTTT
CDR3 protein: CASSLQGATEAFF

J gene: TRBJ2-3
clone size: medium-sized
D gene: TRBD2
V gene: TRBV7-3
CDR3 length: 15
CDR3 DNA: TGTGCCAGCAGCTTAACGAGCGGGAACACAGATACGCAGTATTTT
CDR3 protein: CASSLTSGNTDTQYF

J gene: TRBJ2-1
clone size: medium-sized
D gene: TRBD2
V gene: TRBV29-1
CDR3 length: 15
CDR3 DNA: TGCAGCGTTGGGACTAGCGGAGCCTCCTACAATGAGCAGTTCTTC
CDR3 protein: CSVGTSGASYNEQFF

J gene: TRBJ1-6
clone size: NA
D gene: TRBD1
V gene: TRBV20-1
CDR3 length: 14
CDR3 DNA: TGCAGTGCTCAACGGGACAGGGCAAATTCACCCCTCCACTTT
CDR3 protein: CSAQRDRANSPLHF

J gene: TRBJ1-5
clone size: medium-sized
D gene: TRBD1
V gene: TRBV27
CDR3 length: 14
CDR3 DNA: TGTGCCAGCTCCTGGACAGGGGGCAATCAGCCCCAGCATTTT
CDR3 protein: CASSWTGGNQPQHF

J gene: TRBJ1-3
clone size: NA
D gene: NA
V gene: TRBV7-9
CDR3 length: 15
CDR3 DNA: TGTGCCAGCAGCTTAGAACCGAGCCCTGGAAACACCATATATTTT
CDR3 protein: CASSLEPSPGNTIYF

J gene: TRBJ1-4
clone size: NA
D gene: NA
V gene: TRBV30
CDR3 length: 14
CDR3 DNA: TGTGCCTGGAGTGTTGGGCGGTATTATGAAAAACTGTTTTTT
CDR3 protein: CAWSVGRYYEKLFF

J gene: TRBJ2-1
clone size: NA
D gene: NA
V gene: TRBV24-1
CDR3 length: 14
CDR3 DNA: TGTGCCACCAGTGATTTGGGGGGAGGCAATGAGCAGTTCTTC
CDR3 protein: CATSDLGGGNEQFF

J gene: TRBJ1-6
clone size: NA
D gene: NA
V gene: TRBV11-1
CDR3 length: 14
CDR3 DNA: TGTGCCAGCAGCTTAGATGGATCGAATTCACCCCTCCACTTT
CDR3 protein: CASSLDGSNSPLHF

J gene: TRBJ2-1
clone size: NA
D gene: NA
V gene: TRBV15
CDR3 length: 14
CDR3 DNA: TGTGCCACCAGCAGAGGGGGTCCACAGGGTTTGCTGTTCTTC
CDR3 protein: CATSRGGPQGLLFF

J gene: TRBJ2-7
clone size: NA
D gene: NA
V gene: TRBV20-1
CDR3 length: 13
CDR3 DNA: TGCAGTGCCACGAAGGCCCACCTTTACGAGCAGTACTTC
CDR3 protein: CSATKAHLYEQYF

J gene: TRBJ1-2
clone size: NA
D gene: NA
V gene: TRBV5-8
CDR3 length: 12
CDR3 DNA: TGTGCCAGCAGCTACAGGGTTGGTGGCTACACCTTC
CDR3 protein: CASSYRVGGYTF

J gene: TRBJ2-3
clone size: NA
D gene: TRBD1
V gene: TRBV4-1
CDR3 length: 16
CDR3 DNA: TGCGCCAGCAGCCAAGATCCCGGGACAGGGCCAGATACGCAGTATTTT
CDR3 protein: CASSQDPGTGPDTQYF